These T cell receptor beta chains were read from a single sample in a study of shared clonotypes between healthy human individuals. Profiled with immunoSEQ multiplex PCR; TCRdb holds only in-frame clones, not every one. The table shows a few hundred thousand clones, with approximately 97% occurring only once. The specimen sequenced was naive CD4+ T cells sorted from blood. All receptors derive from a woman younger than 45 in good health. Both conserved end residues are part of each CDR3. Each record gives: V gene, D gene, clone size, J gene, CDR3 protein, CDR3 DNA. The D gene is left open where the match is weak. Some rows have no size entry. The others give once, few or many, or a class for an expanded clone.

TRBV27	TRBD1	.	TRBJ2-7	CASSPGTGVVKVYEQYF	TGTGCCAGCAGCCCCGGGACAGGGGTAGTTAAGGTCTACGAGCAGTACTTC
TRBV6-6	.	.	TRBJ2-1	CASRSVEGVSYNEQFF	TGTGCCAGCAGATCCGTGGAGGGAGTCTCCTACAATGAGCAGTTCTTC
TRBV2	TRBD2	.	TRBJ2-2	CASSWDYTGELFF	TGTGCCAGCAGCTGGGACTATACCGGGGAGCTGTTTTTT
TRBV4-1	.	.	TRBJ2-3	CASSQDGGRADTQYF	TGCGCCAGCAGCCAAGACGGGGGAAGGGCAGATACGCAGTATTTT
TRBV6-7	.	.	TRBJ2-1	CAIHLFRSSYNEQFF	TGTGCCATCCACCTCTTCAGAAGCTCCTACAATGAGCAGTTCTTC
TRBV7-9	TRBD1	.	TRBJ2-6	CASTAPTGGRSSGANVLTF	TGTGCCAGCACCGCCCCCACAGGGGGCCGATCCTCTGGGGCCAACGTCCTGACTTTC
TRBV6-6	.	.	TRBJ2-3	CASSPSTDTQYF	TGTGCCAGCAGTCCGTCCACAGATACGCAGTATTTT
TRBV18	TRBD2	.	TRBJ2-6	CASSPRGGDSSGANVLTF	TGTGCCAGCTCACCCCGGGGAGGGGATTCCTCTGGGGCCAACGTCCTGACTTTC
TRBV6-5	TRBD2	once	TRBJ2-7	CASSKREGLYEQYF	TGTGCCAGCAGTAAGCGGGAGGGCCTATACGAGCAGTACTTC
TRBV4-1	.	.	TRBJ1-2	CASTLTGFGGYTF	TGCGCCAGCACGCTTACGGGATTCGGGGGCTACACCTTC
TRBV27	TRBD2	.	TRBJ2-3	CASSSPLAGGPDTQYF	TGTGCCAGCAGTTCCCCACTAGCGGGAGGGCCAGATACGCAGTATTTT
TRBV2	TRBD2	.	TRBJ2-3	CASRDWAGVADTQYF	TGTGCCAGCAGAGACTGGGCGGGAGTTGCAGATACGCAGTATTTT
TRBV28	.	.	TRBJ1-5	CASSLGGFNQPQHF	TGTGCCAGCAGTTTAGGGGGGTTCAATCAGCCCCAGCATTTT
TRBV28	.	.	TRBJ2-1	CASSFLGLGDEQFF	TGTGCCAGCAGTTTTTTAGGTCTCGGGGATGAGCAGTTCTTC
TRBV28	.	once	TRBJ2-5	CASSLLSVGQETQYF	TGTGCCAGCAGTTTATTGAGTGTGGGCCAAGAGACCCAGTACTTC
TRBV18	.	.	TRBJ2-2	CASSRPGHRNTGELFF	TGTGCCAGCTCTCGTCCGGGACACCGGAACACCGGGGAGCTGTTTTTT
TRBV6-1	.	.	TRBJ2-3	CASSSMSSTDTQYF	TGTGCCAGCAGCAGTATGTCCAGCACAGATACGCAGTATTTT
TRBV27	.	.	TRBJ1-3	CASSFGAGNTIYF	TGTGCCAGCAGTTTTGGGGCTGGAAACACCATATATTTT
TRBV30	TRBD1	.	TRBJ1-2	CASGQGAGGYTF	TGTGCCAGTGGACAGGGGGCAGGTGGCTACACCTTC
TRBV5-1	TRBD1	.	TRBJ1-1	CASSRTGPNTEAFF	TGCGCCAGCAGTCGGACAGGACCGAACACTGAAGCTTTCTTT
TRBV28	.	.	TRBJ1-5	CASSLAGQQPQHF	TGTGCCAGCAGTTTAGCGGGTCAGCAGCCCCAGCATTTT
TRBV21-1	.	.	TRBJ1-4	CASSKADRVICEKLFF	TGTGCCAGCAGCAAAGCGGATAGGGTTATTTGCGAAAAACTGTTTTTT
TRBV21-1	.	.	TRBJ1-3	CASSSRGDIPLLEPGNTIYF	TGTGCCAGCAGCAGCCGCGGGGACATTCCTCTTCTTGAGCCTGGAAACACCATATATTTT
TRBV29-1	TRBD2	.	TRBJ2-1	CSVFPGLASNEQFF	TGCAGCGTTTTCCCGGGACTAGCTTCCAATGAGCAGTTCTTC
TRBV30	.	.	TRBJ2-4	CAWNPGPAKNIQYF	TGTGCCTGGAATCCGGGTCCAGCCAAAAACATTCAGTACTTC
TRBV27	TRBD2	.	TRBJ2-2	CASSRTSGRIGELFF	TGTGCCAGCAGTAGGACTAGCGGGAGAATCGGGGAGCTGTTTTTT
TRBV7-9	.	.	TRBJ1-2	CASSPDRNYGYTF	TGTGCCAGCAGCCCTGACAGAAACTATGGCTACACCTTC
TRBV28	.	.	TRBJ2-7	CASSPGAGHEQYF	TGTGCCAGCAGCCCTGGGGCAGGGCACGAGCAGTACTTC
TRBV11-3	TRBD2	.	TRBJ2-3	CASSPGGLAGVDTQYF	TGTGCCAGCAGCCCCGGGGGGCTAGCGGGAGTAGATACGCAGTATTTT
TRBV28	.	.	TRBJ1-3	CASSLIGQVGNTIYF	TGTGCCAGCAGTTTAATAGGGCAGGTGGGAAACACCATATATTTT
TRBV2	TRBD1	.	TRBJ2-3	CASSRGQGQVADTQYF	TGTGCCAGCAGTAGGGGACAGGGGCAGGTCGCAGATACGCAGTATTTT
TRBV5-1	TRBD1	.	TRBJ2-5	CASSSQGADETQYF	TGCGCCAGCAGCTCACAGGGGGCGGATGAGACCCAGTACTTC
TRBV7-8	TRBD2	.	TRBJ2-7	CASSISGLAGGSYEQYF	TGTGCCAGCAGCATATCGGGACTAGCGGGTGGCTCCTACGAGCAGTACTTC
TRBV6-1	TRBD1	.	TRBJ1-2	CASSEGTGGANYGYTF	TGTGCCAGCAGTGAAGGGACAGGGGGCGCTAACTATGGCTACACCTTC
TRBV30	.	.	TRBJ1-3	CAWRARSGNTIYF	TGTGCCTGGAGGGCCCGATCTGGAAACACCATATATTTT
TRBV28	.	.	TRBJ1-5	CASRGRVAQPQHF	TGTGCCAGCAGAGGTAGGGTGGCTCAGCCCCAGCATTTT
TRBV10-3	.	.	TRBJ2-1	CAISEFLLQAVDNEQFF	TGTGCCATCAGTGAGTTCCTTCTTCAAGCGGTCGACAATGAGCAGTTCTTC
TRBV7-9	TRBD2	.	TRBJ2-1	CASSLLGTISVEEQFF	TGTGCCAGCAGCTTACTGGGGACTATTAGTGTAGAGGAGCAGTTCTTC
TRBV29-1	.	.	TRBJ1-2	CSVATARYGYTF	TGCAGCGTGGCGACAGCCCGGTATGGCTACACCTTC
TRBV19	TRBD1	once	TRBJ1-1	CASSFGQGAADTEAFF	TGTGCCAGTTCCTTTGGGCAGGGGGCGGCGGACACTGAAGCTTTCTTT
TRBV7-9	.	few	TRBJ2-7	CASSRDIEQYF	TGTGCCAGCAGTAGGGACATCGAGCAGTACTTC
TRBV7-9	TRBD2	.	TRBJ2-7	CASSLGVSREGAYEQYF	TGTGCCAGCAGCTTAGGTGTTTCGCGGGAGGGCGCTTACGAGCAGTACTTC
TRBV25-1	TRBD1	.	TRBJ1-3	CASSEGLGQGRTGNTIYF	TGTGCCAGCAGTGAGGGACTCGGACAGGGGCGAACTGGAAACACCATATATTTT
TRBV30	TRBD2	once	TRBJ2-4	CAWSGLAGGPGAKNIQYF	TGTGCCTGGAGCGGACTAGCGGGAGGGCCTGGGGCCAAAAACATTCAGTACTTC
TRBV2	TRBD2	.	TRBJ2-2	CASIGWRETNTGELFF	TGTGCCAGCATCGGTTGGCGGGAGACGAACACCGGGGAGCTGTTTTTT
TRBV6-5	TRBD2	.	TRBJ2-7	CASGSTSGALPEQYF	TGTGCCAGCGGGTCAACTAGCGGGGCCCTACCCGAGCAGTACTTC
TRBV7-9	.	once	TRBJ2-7	CASRNEGERFGEQYF	TGTGCCAGCAGAAACGAGGGGGAAAGATTTGGAGAGCAGTACTTC
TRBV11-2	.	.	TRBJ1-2	CASSLSGGTHGYTF	TGTGCCAGCAGCTTAAGCGGGGGGACGCATGGCTACACCTTC
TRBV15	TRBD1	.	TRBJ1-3	CATSREKRTGARDTIYF	TGTGCCACCAGCAGAGAAAAAAGGACAGGGGCGAGAGACACCATATATTTT
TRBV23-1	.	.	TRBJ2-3	CASSQGAEGVTDTQYF	TGCGCCAGCAGTCAAGGGGCGGAGGGTGTCACAGATACGCAGTATTTT
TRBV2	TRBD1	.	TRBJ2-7	CASRWDSYEQYF	TGTGCCAGCAGGTGGGACAGCTACGAGCAGTACTTC
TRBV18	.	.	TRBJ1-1	CASSPPARSGTEAFF	TGTGCCAGCTCACCACCGGCTCGATCGGGCACTGAAGCTTTCTTT
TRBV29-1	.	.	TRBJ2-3	CSVGLGQGVDTQYF	TGCAGCGTTGGATTAGGCCAGGGAGTAGATACGCAGTATTTT